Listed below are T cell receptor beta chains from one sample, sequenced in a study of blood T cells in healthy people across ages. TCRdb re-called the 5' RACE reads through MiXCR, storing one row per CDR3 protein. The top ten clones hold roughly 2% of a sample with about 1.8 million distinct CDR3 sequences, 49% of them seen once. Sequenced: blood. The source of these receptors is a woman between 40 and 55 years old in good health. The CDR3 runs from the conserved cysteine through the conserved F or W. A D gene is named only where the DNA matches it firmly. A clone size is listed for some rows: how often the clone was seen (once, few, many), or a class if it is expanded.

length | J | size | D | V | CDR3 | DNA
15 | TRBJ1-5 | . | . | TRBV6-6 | CASSYGGAANQPQHF | TGTGCCAGCAGTTACGGGGGGGCCGCCAATCAGCCCCAGCATTTT
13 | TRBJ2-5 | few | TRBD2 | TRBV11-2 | CASSLNLRDYQYF | TGTGCCAGCAGCTTAAATCTCCGGGACTATCAGTACTTC
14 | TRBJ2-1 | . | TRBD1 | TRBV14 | CASSQVSERQGQFF | TGTGCCAGCAGCCAAGTTTCAGAGAGACAGGGACAGTTCTTC
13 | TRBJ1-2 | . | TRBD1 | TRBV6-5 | CASSQTGIYGYTF | TGTGCCAGCAGTCAGACAGGGATCTATGGCTACACCTTC
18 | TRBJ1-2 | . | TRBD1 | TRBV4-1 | CASSQAGRQGMRLNGYTF | TGCGCCAGCAGCCAGGCGGGGAGACAGGGGATGAGACTGAATGGCTACACCTTC
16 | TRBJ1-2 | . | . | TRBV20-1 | CSARVRHSNFNYGYTF | TGCAGTGCTAGAGTGCGCCACTCCAACTTCAACTATGGCTACACCTTC
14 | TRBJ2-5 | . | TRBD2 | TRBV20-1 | CSARGGGMEETQYF | TGCAGTGCTAGAGGGGGAGGGATGGAAGAGACCCAGTACTTC
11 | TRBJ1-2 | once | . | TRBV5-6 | CASSLIGHYTF | TGTGCCAGCAGCTTAATAGGACACTACACCTTC
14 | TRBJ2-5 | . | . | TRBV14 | CASSQGRPRETQYF | TGTGCCAGCAGCCAAGGAAGGCCGCGGGAGACCCAGTACTTC
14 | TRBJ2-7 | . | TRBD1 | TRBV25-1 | CASSPWTGTHEQYF | TGTGCCAGCTCTCCGTGGACAGGGACCCACGAGCAGTACTTC
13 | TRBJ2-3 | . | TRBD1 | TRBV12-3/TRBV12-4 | CASQQGGTDTQYF | TGTGCCAGCCAACAGGGGGGCACAGATACGCAGTATTTT
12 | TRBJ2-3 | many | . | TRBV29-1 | CSVDFSTDTQYF | TGCAGCGTTGATTTTAGCACAGATACGCAGTATTTT
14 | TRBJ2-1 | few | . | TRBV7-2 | CASVLNQGYNEQFF | TGTGCCTCGGTTCTGAATCAGGGGTACAATGAGCAGTTCTTC
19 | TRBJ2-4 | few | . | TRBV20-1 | CSARIGRGTPLLAKNIQYF | TGCAGTGCTAGAATCGGCCGGGGGACTCCCCTCCTAGCCAAAAACATTCAGTACTTC
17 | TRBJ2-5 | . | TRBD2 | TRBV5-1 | CASSRNLAGGSQETQYF | TGCGCCAGCAGCCGCAACTTAGCGGGGGGCTCTCAAGAGACCCAGTACTTC
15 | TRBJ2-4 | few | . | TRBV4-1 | CASSQYREAKNIQYF | TGCGCCAGCAGCCAGTACAGGGAAGCCAAAAACATTCAGTACTTC
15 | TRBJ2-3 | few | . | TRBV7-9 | CASSLDTGTTDTQYF | TGTGCCAGCAGCTTAGATACAGGGACCACAGATACGCAGTATTTT
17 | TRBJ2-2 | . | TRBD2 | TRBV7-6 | CASSRMVAGGNTGELFF | TGTGCCAGCAGCCGGATGGTAGCGGGGGGGAACACCGGGGAGCTGTTTTTT
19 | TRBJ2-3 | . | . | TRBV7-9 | CASSFPSNKLSRLTDTQYF | TGTGCCAGCAGCTTTCCCTCGAACAAGCTTAGCCGGCTCACAGATACGCAGTATTTT
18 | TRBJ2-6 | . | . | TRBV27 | CASSWSVRGTSGANVLTF | TGTGCCAGCAGTTGGTCGGTTCGGGGAACCTCTGGGGCCAACGTCCTGACTTTC
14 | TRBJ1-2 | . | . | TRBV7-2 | CASSLVRASYGYTF | TGTGCCAGCAGCTTAGTCAGAGCGAGTTATGGCTACACCTTC
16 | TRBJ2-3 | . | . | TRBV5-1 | CASSLSGGGGTDTQYF | TGCGCCAGCAGCTTGTCGGGCGGAGGAGGGACAGATACGCAGTATTTT
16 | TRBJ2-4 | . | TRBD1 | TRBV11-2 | CASSPGQGSAKNIQYF | TGTGCCAGCAGCCCGGGACAGGGCTCCGCCAAAAACATTCAGTACTTC
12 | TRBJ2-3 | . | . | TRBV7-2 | CASSPTGNGQYF | TGTGCCAGCAGCCCTACAGGGAACGGGCAGTATTTT
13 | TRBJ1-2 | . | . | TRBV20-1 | CSARAGDKSGYTF | TGCAGTGCTAGAGCTGGGGACAAAAGTGGCTACACCTTC
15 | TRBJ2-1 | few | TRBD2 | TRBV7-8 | CASSRLAGDRNEQFF | TGTGCCAGCAGCCGTCTTGCGGGGGACCGAAATGAGCAGTTCTTC
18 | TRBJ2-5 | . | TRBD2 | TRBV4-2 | CASSQDGMGRGGGVEQYF | TGTGCCAGCAGCCAAGATGGAATGGGGCGGGGGGGCGGTGTTGAGCAGTACTTC
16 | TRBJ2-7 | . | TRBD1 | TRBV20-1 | CSARLPPDRGPYEQYF | TGCAGTGCTAGATTGCCTCCGGACAGGGGTCCGTACGAGCAGTACTTC
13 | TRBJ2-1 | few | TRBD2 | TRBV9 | CASSIGGDNEQFF | TGTGCCAGCAGCATCGGGGGGGACAATGAGCAGTTCTTC
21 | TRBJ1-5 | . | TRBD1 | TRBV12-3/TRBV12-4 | CASSSNPPGQGYDQGNQPQHF | TGTGCCAGCAGTTCGAACCCTCCGGGACAGGGTTACGACCAGGGCAATCAGCCCCAGCATTTT
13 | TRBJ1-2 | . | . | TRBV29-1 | CSVEEAGEGGYTF | TGCAGCGTTGAAGAGGCAGGGGAGGGTGGCTACACCTTC